A selection of T cell receptor beta chains follows, all from one sample in a study of blood T cell repertoires in COVID-19. This table comes from immunoSEQ multiplex PCR, and its TCRdb copy is limited to in-frame clones, with some not included. The table shows about 370,000 clones, with around nine tenths occurring only once. The sequenced sample consisted of PBMCs or T cells enriched from blood (not recorded which). The receptors derive from a woman under 40 who had recovered from COVID-19. Each CDR3 is given with its conserved first and last residue. A D gene is named only where the DNA matches it firmly. Size is stated for part of the rows, as once, few or many counts, or as a class when the clone is expanded.

clone size,V gene,J gene,D gene,CDR3 protein,CDR3 DNA
-,TRBV12-3/TRBV12-4,TRBJ2-3,-,CASSPLEGLLQYF,TGTGCCAGCAGCCCCCTGGAGGGGTTGCTACAGTATTTT
-,TRBV4-2,TRBJ1-2,TRBD1,CASSQDRDRGPGYTF,TGTGCCAGCAGCCAAGACCGGGACAGGGGGCCCGGCTACACCTTC
few,TRBV29-1,TRBJ1-1,-,CSVENGYTEAFF,TGCAGCGTTGAAAACGGGTATACTGAAGCTTTCTTT
-,TRBV28,TRBJ2-2,-,CASSFQKMTGELFF,TGTGCCAGCAGTTTTCAGAAAATGACCGGGGAGCTGTTTTTT
-,TRBV6-5,TRBJ2-3,-,CASSSPGTDTQYF,TGTGCCAGCAGTTCCCCCGGGACAGATACGCAGTATTTT
once,TRBV27,TRBJ1-2,-,CASSRSAGRGNYGYTF,TGTGCCAGCAGCAGAAGTGCAGGGCGGGGTAACTATGGCTACACCTTC
-,TRBV9,TRBJ2-3,-,CASSPFTDTQYF,TGTGCCAGCAGCCCTTTCACAGATACGCAGTATTTT
-,TRBV7-8,TRBJ2-1,-,CASSLRFLDNEQFF,TGTGCCAGCAGCTTGAGGTTTCTCGACAATGAGCAGTTCTTC
-,TRBV19,TRBJ1-6,-,CASSIQDSSASPLHF,TGTGCCAGTAGTATTCAGGACAGTAGTGCTTCACCCCTCCACTTT
-,TRBV4-1,TRBJ1-2,-,CASSQVQGGARLANYGYTF,TGCGCCAGCAGCCAAGTTCAAGGCGGAGCCCGATTGGCCAACTATGGCTACACCTTC
-,TRBV7-9,TRBJ2-2,TRBD2,CASSTSGVNTGELFF,TGTGCCAGCAGCACTAGCGGGGTGAACACCGGGGAGCTGTTTTTT
-,TRBV18,TRBJ2-1,TRBD2,CASSFMVAGRGDEQFF,TGTGCCAGCTCCTTTATGGTAGCGGGTAGGGGCGATGAGCAGTTCTTC
-,TRBV7-9,TRBJ1-5,-,CASSSNREGNQPQHF,TGTGCCAGCAGCTCCAATCGCGAGGGCAATCAGCCCCAGCATTTT
-,TRBV18,TRBJ2-1,TRBD2,CASSPRASGGLMSSYNEQFF,TGTGCCAGCTCACCACGGGCTAGCGGGGGGTTGATGAGCTCCTACAATGAGCAGTTCTTC
-,TRBV30,TRBJ2-2,TRBD2,CAWESSGWTGELFF,TGTGCCTGGGAATCTAGCGGGTGGACCGGGGAGCTGTTTTTT